The 27 T cell receptor beta chains reported below all come from one sample, sequenced in a study of yellow fever vaccine responses in identical twins. TCRdb redid the calling of the RT-PCR reads with MiXCR, one entry per CDR3 protein. The sample lists more than 30,000 distinct CDR3 sequences, 45% to 65% seen once, with about 4.6% in the top ten. Sequences were derived from T cells from blood (PBMCs), unsorted or a sorted subset (not recorded which), sampled before or after yellow fever vaccination (not recorded which). All receptors come from a woman aged 18 to 35 who received the yellow fever vaccine.

The chain carries TRBV10-1 and TRBJ1-3; D is unclear. Between the trimmed V and J ends, which lost 6 bases and 0 bases, there was a span of 18 bases. The CDR3 is 17 amino acids. Germline CDR1 WNHNN, CDR2 SYGVQD (reference sequence). The CDR3 region is CASRGRESPLSGNTIYF. The DNA for the CDR3 is TGCGCCAGCAGAGGACGAGAGTCCCCACTCTCTGGAAACACCATATATTTT.

The V and J genes are TRBV7-9 and TRBJ1-1; perhaps TRBD1 as D (6 bases). The CDR3 is 13 residues long. Germline lookup yields CDR1 SEHNR and CDR2 FQNEAQ (reference sequence). The V gene lost 5 bases and the J gene lost 7 bases, with 14 bases spanning the gap. CDR3 protein: CASSVRADSEAFF. As DNA, the CDR3 is TGTGCCAGCAGCGTACGAGCGGACAGTGAAGCTTTCTTT.

The rearrangement joins TRBV10-3 to TRBJ2-1, with D possibly being TRBD2 (5 bases). Germline V gives CDR1 ENHRY, CDR2 SYGVKD. V gave up 5 bases and J gave up 6 bases, with 14 bases separating them. The CDR3 is 14 amino acids. The DNA of the CDR3 is TGTGCCATCAGTTCCTCGGGGAACTTCAATGAGCAGTTCTTC. The encoded protein is CAISSSGNFNEQFF.

This clonotype was recorded only once. The genes are TRBV11-2 and TRBJ2-1; D is uncertain. The CDR3 spans 12 residues. Germline-derived CDR1 and CDR2 are SGHAT and FQNNGV. V was trimmed by 5 bases and J by 8 bases, leaving 10 bases between them. The CDR3 DNA is TGTGCCAGCAGCCCCCGCCCATATGAGCAGTTCTTC. This sequence encodes CASSPRPYEQFF.

The rearrangement joins TRBV4-1 to TRBJ1-3; a weak D match, TRBD1 (5 bases). V shed 3 bases and J shed 3 bases, with 18 bases lying between them. Germline CDR1 is MGHRA and CDR2 is YSYEKL. This CDR3 is 17 amino acids long. The CDR3, as DNA: TGCGCCAGCAGCCAGGGGCGGCAGGGTAAAAGTGGAAACACCATATATTTT. Translating gives CASSQGRQGKSGNTIYF.

This chain uses TRBV4-2 with TRBJ2-5; D might be TRBD1 (5 bases). Germline assignment: CDR1 LGHNA and CDR2 YNFKEQ. V lost 4 bases, J lost 2 bases, and 17 bases lay in between. The CDR3 contains 16 residues. The CDR3 loop is CASSPRPNRFQETQYF. CDR3 DNA: TGTGCCAGCAGCCCCCGGCCTAACAGGTTTCAAGAGACCCAGTACTTC.

The chain is built from TRBV11-2 and TRBJ2-3; D perhaps matches TRBD2 (6 bases). Germline V CDR1 and CDR2: SGHAT, FQNNGV. The CDR3 length is 15 residues. The V gene lost 1 base and the J gene lost 4 bases, with 12 bases spanning the gap. CDR3 sequence reads: CASSLVGGSPDTQYF. CDR3 coding DNA: TGTGCCAGCAGCTTAGTGGGAGGAAGCCCAGATACGCAGTATTTT.

In this sample, this clonotype turned up a few times. V gene TRBV11-2 combines with J gene TRBJ1-2, with 10 bases that match TRBD1. J gave up 4 bases and V 5 bases, and 7 bases lay outside the gene matches. CDR1 SGHAT and CDR2 FQNNGV come from the germline V gene. This CDR3 contains 15 residues. CDR3 sequence reads: CASSQRQGASYGYTF. The CDR3 DNA reads as TGTGCCAGCAGCCAGAGACAGGGGGCGAGCTATGGCTACACCTTC. Full variable domain (outside the CDR3, taken from reference TRBV11-2 and TRBJ1-2): EAGVAQSPRYKIIEKRQSVAFWCNPISGHATLYWYQQILGQGPKLLIQFQNNGVVDDSQLPKDRFSAERLKGVDSTLKIQPAKLEDSAVYLCASSQRQGASYGYTFGSGTRLTVV.

CDR3 nucleotides: TGTGCCAGCAGTTACGGCGGGAGAGTAAATGAGCAGTTCTTC. Protein sequence: CASSYGGRVNEQFF. The chain couples TRBV6-2 or TRBV6-3 to TRBJ2-1; 7 bases align to TRBD2. Per germline, CDR1 MNHEY and CDR2 SVGEGT. V dropped 2 bases and J dropped 7; count of bases not matched to a gene: 5. The CDR3 is 14 amino acids.

The table lists this clonotype with a few counts. This sequence joins TRBV2 and TRBJ2-2; D remains ambiguous. Between the trimmed V and J ends, which lost 4 bases and 4 bases, there was a span of 7 bases. Germline V gene lookup returns CDR1 SNHLY and CDR2 FYNNEI. The CDR3 loop spans 13 amino acids. The chain's CDR3 is CASSGSSTGELFF. CDR3 nucleotide sequence: TGTGCCAGCAGTGGCAGTTCCACCGGGGAGCTGTTTTTT.

In this sample, this clonotype turned up a few times. This chain uses TRBV5-1 with TRBJ1-2; D is perhaps TRBD1 (5 bases). Trimming pared 0 bases from V and 2 bases from J, leaving 11 bases between. Germline V gene data show CDR1 as SGHRS and CDR2 as YFSETQ. The CDR3 is 15 amino acids. The CDR3 DNA sequence: TGCGCCAGCAGCTTGGCCCCTGACAGAAACTATGGCTACACCTTC. It is translated as CASSLAPDRNYGYTF. The whole variable domain, filled in from reference TRBV5-1 and TRBJ1-2, reads KAGVTQTPRYLIKTRGQQVTLSCSPISGHRSVSWYQQTPGQGLQFLFEYFSETQRNKGNFPGRFSGRQFSNSRSEMNVSTLELGDSALYLCASSLAPDRNYGYTFGSGTRLTVV.

The chain combines TRBV20-1 with TRBJ1-2, with D hard to call. Trimming removed 1 base at V and 3 bases at J, with 9 bases between. Per germline, CDR1 DFQATT and CDR2 SNEGSKA (reference sequence). The CDR3 sequence is 13 residues long. Here the CDR3 DNA reads TGCAGTGCTAGAGGTTATCGCGACTATGGCTACACCTTC. It codes for CSARGYRDYGYTF.

V gene TRBV6-1 combines with J gene TRBJ2-3; 8 bases fit TRBD2. Per germline, CDR1 MNHNS and CDR2 SASEGT. The CDR3 is 13 amino acids. V was clipped by 7 bases and J by 5 bases; unmatched bases: 5. CDR3 protein: CASIPREGDTQYF. As DNA, the CDR3 is TGTGCCAGCATCCCCCGGGAGGGAGATACGCAGTATTTT.

Only a few counts were recorded for this clonotype. This rearrangement joins TRBV3-1 to TRBJ1-2, with a weak D call TRBD1 (5 bases). The CDR3 spans 15 residues. Trimming took off 1 base at V and 4 bases at J, with 13 bases between the two ends. Per the germline V gene, CDR1 is LGHDT and CDR2 is YNNKEL (reference sequence). The chain's CDR3 is CASSQVGAQGYGYTF. The CDR3, as DNA: TGTGCCAGCAGCCAAGTCGGCGCGCAGGGCTATGGCTACACCTTC.

This clonotype was detected a few times. The V call is TRBV4-2, the J call TRBJ2-3; 10 bases match TRBD2. Germline V gene lookup returns CDR1 LGHNA and CDR2 YNFKEQ. The CDR3 length is 15 residues. V lost 2 bases and J lost 2; bases outside the gene matches: 1. CDR3: CASSQSGGATDTQYF. In nucleotides, the CDR3 is TGTGCCAGCAGCCAAAGCGGGGGGGCCACAGATACGCAGTATTTT.

This clonotype was seen a few times. The V call is TRBV7-9, the J call TRBJ1-1, with TRBD1 matching 7 bases. Germline-derived CDR1 and CDR2 are SEHNR and FQNEAQ (reference sequence). V was pared by 8 bases and J by 7 bases, with 7 bases of the junction left unmatched. CDR3 length equals 12 residues. In DNA form, the CDR3 reads TGTGCCAGCCCTGGGGGGACAGATGAAGCTTTCTTT. It encodes CASPGGTDEAFF.

The rearrangement links TRBV11-1 to TRBJ2-5, with D tentatively TRBD1 (6 bases). The V end lost 2 bases, the J end lost 1 base, and 8 bases lay between the germline ends. In germline, CDR1 is SGHAT, CDR2 FQDESV (reference sequence). There are 14 residues in the CDR3. The CDR3 bases are TGTGCCAGCAGCTTAAGGACAGTCCAAGAGACCCAGTACTTC. Protein sequence: CASSLRTVQETQYF. Complete variable domain (other parts from reference TRBV11-1 and TRBJ2-5): EAEVAQSPRYKITEKSQAVAFWCDPISGHATLYWYRQILGQGPELLVQFQDESVVDDSQLPKDRFSAERLKGVDSTLKIQPAELGDSAMYLCASSLRTVQETQYFGPGTRLLVL.

This clonotype showed up just a few times. The junction departs from germline at one end; a sequencing error may be responsible. The rearrangement links TRBV9 to TRBJ2-3; maybe TRBD2 (5 bases). Germline CDR1 SGDLS, CDR2 YYNGEE. The CDR3 has 16 amino acids. CDR3 region: CASSVTQAGGTDTQFF. CDR3 nucleotide sequence: TGTGCCAGCAGCGTAACCCAGGCGGGTGGCACAGATACGCAGTTTTTT.

The chain has TRBV18 and TRBJ2-1; no firm D call. This CDR3 has 16 residues. V lost 2 bases to trimming and J lost 5 bases, with 16 bases between them. Germline-derived CDR1 and CDR2 are KGHSH and LQKENI. Written as DNA, the CDR3 is TGTGCCAGCTCACCAAGTACCCAGTCGCCGAACAATGAGCAGTTCTTC. Translating it yields CASSPSTQSPNNEQFF.

This chain joins TRBV4-3 and TRBJ1-1; D might be TRBD1 (5 bases). The V gene lost 1 base and the J gene lost 3 bases, with 24 bases spanning the gap. There are 19 residues in the CDR3. Germline V gives CDR1 LGHNA, CDR2 YSLEER. CDR3 DNA sequence: TGCGCCAGCAGCCAAGGTCGGGCAGGGTCCCCTCCTGGCGACACTGAAGCTTTCTTT. It is translated as CASSQGRAGSPPGDTEAFF.

This chain uses TRBV29-1 with TRBJ2-5, with 7 positions matching TRBD2. Germline V CDR1 and CDR2: SQVTM, ANQGSEA. The CDR3 has 12 amino acids. V trimming: 3 bases; J trimming: 7 bases; junction bases outside the gene matches: 5. CDR3 sequence reads: CSVEREQLTQYF. CDR3 in DNA: TGCAGCGTTGAGCGGGAGCAGTTGACCCAGTACTTC.

CDR3 amino acids: CASSERRVGADEQYV. The CDR3 DNA follows: TGTGCCAGCAGTGAAAGGCGGGTAGGTGCGGACGAGCAGTACGTC. The chain carries TRBV6-1 and TRBJ2-7; TRBD2 is a possible D gene (5 bases). The CDR3 runs 15 residues. Per the germline V gene, CDR1 is MNHNS and CDR2 is SASEGT. Trimming pared 2 bases from V and 5 bases from J, leaving 16 bases between.

The genes are TRBV11-2 and TRBJ1-6; 7 bases are shared with TRBD1. The germline CDR1 and CDR2 sequences are SGHAT and FQNNGV. CDR3 length equals 16 residues. V shed 5 bases, J shed 10 bases, and the junction held 14 bases outside the gene matches. CDR3 region: CASSGSQDRDESPLHF. In DNA form, the CDR3 reads TGTGCCAGCAGCGGCTCCCAAGACAGGGATGAGTCACCCCTCCACTTT.

V gene TRBV4-2 combines with J gene TRBJ2-5, with TRBD2 identical over 10 bases. CDR3 size: 16 residues. The V and J ends lost 0 bases and 5 bases, in that order; junction bases with no gene match: 6. Germline lookup yields CDR1 LGHNA and CDR2 YNFKEQ. The CDR3 bases are TGTGCCAGCAGCCAAGACCCGACTAGCGGGTGGGAGACCCAGTACTTC. As protein: CASSQDPTSGWETQYF.

The J gene is TRBJ2-7, the V gene TRBV2, with D possibly matching TRBD2 (5 bases). Germline CDR1 and CDR2: SNHLY and FYNNEI. Trimming removed 3 bases at V and 7 bases at J, with 13 bases between. The CDR3 runs to 13 residues. CDR3 sequence reads: CASSEEVAAEQYF. The CDR3 nucleotides read TGTGCCAGCAGTGAGGAGGTGGCCGCAGAGCAGTACTTC.

The chain employs TRBV6-2 or TRBV6-3 and TRBJ2-1, with D perhaps TRBD2 (5 bases). Germline CDR1 reads MNHEY; CDR2 reads SVGEGT. V lost 0 bases to trimming and J lost 10 bases, with 13 bases between them. The CDR3 spans 14 residues. The CDR3 bases are TGTGCCAGCAGTTACTCAAGCGGACGGAGCGAGCAGTTCTTC. The encoded protein is CASSYSSGRSEQFF.

The gene calls are TRBV4-2 and TRBJ2-1; 8 bases fit TRBD2. This CDR3 has 14 amino acids. V lost 5 bases, J lost 4 bases, and 4 bases stayed unmatched. Germline CDR1 and CDR2: LGHNA and YNFKEQ. CDR3 bases: TGTGCCAGCAGCGGGGGACTAGAGTACAATGAGCAGTTCTTC. This sequence encodes CASSGGLEYNEQFF.